This T cell receptor (beta chain) comes out of a study of Ad26.COV2.S vaccination and SARS-CoV-2 variants. Study in general: Trial arm assignment for the donor was COV1001 Ad26.COV2.S. Study outcomes and limitations: Whether participants received vaccine or placebo, their non-spike TCR breadth was similar. An underestimation of total T cell responses may have resulted from the TCR breadth and depth analyses.

Note on this clone: Its antigen is unidentified.

Here immunoSEQ multiplex PCR was the method, and the copy in TCRdb shows in-frame clones only, minus some. The data show about 680,000 clones, with 89% seen just once and about 1.5% held by the top ten. J gave up 6 bases and V 2 bases, and 12 bases lay outside the gene matches. The length of the CDR3 is 17 residues. CDR1 SGDLS and CDR2 YYNGEE come from the germline V gene. Treatment described: over 15 received Ad26.COV2.S at low or high dose, single or two shots; 5 received placebo; per-sample allocation not given. All samples were drawn on day 63, counting from the first vaccine or placebo injection. An Ad26 vector expressing Wuhan-strain SARS-CoV-2 spike constituted the vaccine.

This chain joins TRBV9 and TRBJ2-3, with 10 bases lining up with TRBD2. The sample in question was peripheral blood, obtained in a trial of Ad26.COV2.S vaccine versus placebo. This receptor was identified in a person aged 18-65 years who received the Ad26.COV2.S COVID-19 vaccine or a placebo. The CDR3 is CASSVGSGGYVGDTQYF. CDR3 in DNA: TGTGCCAGCAGCGTTGGTAGCGGGGGGTACGTAGGGGATACGCAGTATTTT.